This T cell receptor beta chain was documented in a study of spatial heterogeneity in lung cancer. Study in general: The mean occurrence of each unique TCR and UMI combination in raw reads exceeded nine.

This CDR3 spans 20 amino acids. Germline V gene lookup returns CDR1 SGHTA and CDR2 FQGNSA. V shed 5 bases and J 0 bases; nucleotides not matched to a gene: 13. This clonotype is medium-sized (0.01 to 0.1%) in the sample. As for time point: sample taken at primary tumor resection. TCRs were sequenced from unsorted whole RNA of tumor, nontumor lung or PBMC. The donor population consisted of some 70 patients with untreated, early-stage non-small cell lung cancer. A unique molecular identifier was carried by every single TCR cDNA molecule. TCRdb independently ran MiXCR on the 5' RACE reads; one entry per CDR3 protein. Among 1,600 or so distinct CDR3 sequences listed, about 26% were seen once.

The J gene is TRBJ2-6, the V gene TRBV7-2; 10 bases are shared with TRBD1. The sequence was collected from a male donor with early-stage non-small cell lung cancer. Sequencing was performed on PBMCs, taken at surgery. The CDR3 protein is CASSIRQGARAFSGANVLTF. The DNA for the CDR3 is TGTGCCAGCAGCATCCGACAGGGGGCCCGGGCCTTCTCTGGGGCCAACGTCCTGACTTTC.